These T cell receptor beta chains were read from a single sample in a study of T cells after yellow fever vaccination. From the 5' RACE reads, TCRdb called clonotypes with MiXCR, one entry per CDR3 protein. The table lists hundreds of thousands of distinct CDR3 sequences, roughly 19% of them singletons, with approximately 14% in the top ten. Sequenced material: PBMCs, taken 15 days after the yellow fever booster vaccination. The receptors originated from a man aged 30 to 45 who received the YFV17D yellow fever vaccine. CDR3s include the opening cysteine and the closing phenylalanine or tryptophan. The order of the fields is V gene, clone size, J gene, D gene, CDR3 DNA, CDR3 protein. D genes are given only for firm matches. Where a row states a size, it is once, few, many or the class of an expanded clone; other rows omit it.

>TRBV7-2|NA|TRBJ1-1|NA
TGTGCCAGCAGCCGTGTTTCGGGGTACACTGAAGCTTTCTTT
CASSRVSGYTEAFF
>TRBV7-2|few|TRBJ2-2|NA
TGTGCCAGCAGCTTACTCCGGGACGGGGAGCTGTTTTTT
CASSLLRDGELFF
>TRBV12-3/TRBV12-4|NA|TRBJ2-7|TRBD2
TGTGCCAGCAGACTAGCGGGTGATACTCCGCAGTACTTC
CASRLAGDTPQYF
>TRBV2|NA|TRBJ2-7|NA
TGTGCCATCACCCGGCAGGGCAGGACCGACTACGAGCAGTACTTC
CAITRQGRTDYEQYF
>TRBV5-6|few|TRBJ1-1|NA
TGTGCCAGCAGACAGTATTCGGTTTTGAACACTGAAGCTTTCTTT
CASRQYSVLNTEAFF
>TRBV20-1|NA|TRBJ1-2|TRBD1
TGCAGTGCTAGAGAGAAACCGGGACAGGAGAACTATGGCTACACCTTC
CSAREKPGQENYGYTF
>TRBV15|NA|TRBJ2-3|NA
TGTGCCACCAGCAGACCAGCCTCTATTGATACGCAGTATTTT
CATSRPASIDTQYF
>TRBV5-5|NA|TRBJ2-1|NA
TGTGCCAGCAGCCCAGACATACTGAATGAGCAGTTCTTC
CASSPDILNEQFF
>TRBV24-1|few|TRBJ2-3|TRBD2
TGTGCCACCAGTGGAACTAGCGGGACCCAGGGCCACACAGATACGCAGTATTTT
CATSGTSGTQGHTDTQYF
>TRBV20-1|NA|TRBJ2-1|TRBD2
TGCAGTGCCCCCTTTAGCGGGAGGGCCAGGGATGAGCAGTTCTTC
CSAPFSGRARDEQFF
>TRBV7-3|few|TRBJ2-7|TRBD2
TGTGCCAGCAGCTTTCGGGCGGGAGGGGACTACGAGCAGTACTTC
CASSFRAGGDYEQYF
>TRBV11-3|few|TRBJ2-7|NA
TGTGCCAGCAGCTTAGACAGCGGCTCCTACGAGCAGTACTTC
CASSLDSGSYEQYF
>TRBV28|NA|TRBJ1-5|NA
TGTGCCAGCAGTCACCGGGAGAAAGCTTATCAGCCCCAGCATTTT
CASSHREKAYQPQHF
>TRBV7-2|few|TRBJ2-7|NA
TGTGCCAGCAGCCCCCGGACAGTCTCCTACGAGCAGTACTTC
CASSPRTVSYEQYF
>TRBV7-2|NA|TRBJ2-1|NA
TGTGCCAGCAGCTTAGAGCCTGCAGGTAACAATGAGCAGTTCTTC
CASSLEPAGNNEQFF
>TRBV5-1|NA|TRBJ2-5|NA
TGCGCCAGCAGCGGGACGGTCGACGAGACCCAGTACTTC
CASSGTVDETQYF
>TRBV7-2|few|TRBJ2-5|TRBD2
TGTGCCAGCAGCTTAGAGCGGGGAGGGCAGACCCAGTACTTC
CASSLERGGQTQYF
>TRBV6-2/TRBV6-3|few|TRBJ2-6|NA
TGTGCCAGCGGACTGACAGGCTCTGGGGCCAACGTCCTGACTTTC
CASGLTGSGANVLTF
>TRBV5-1|few|TRBJ2-7|NA
TGCGCCAGCAGCTTGGCTACAGGGACGGTCTCCTACGAGCAGTACTTC
CASSLATGTVSYEQYF
>TRBV2|many|TRBJ2-7|NA
TGTGCCAGCAGTTTCGCGGGACTTGCCTACGAGCAGTACTTC
CASSFAGLAYEQYF
>TRBV27|NA|TRBJ2-7|NA
TGTGCCAGCAGTTTATTCGTGATAGGTCACGAGCAGTACTTC
CASSLFVIGHEQYF
>TRBV20-1|NA|TRBJ2-5|NA
TGCAGTGCTAGAGATCCTAGGAAAGAGACCCAGTACTTC
CSARDPRKETQYF
>TRBV29-1|NA|TRBJ2-7|NA
TGCAGCGTAGGATACCTAGCTGACACCTACGAGCAGTACTTC
CSVGYLADTYEQYF
>TRBV20-1|NA|TRBJ2-2|NA
TGCAGTGCTAGAGGGGTAGCGGACCCCGGGGAGCTGTTTTTT
CSARGVADPGELFF
>TRBV20-1|NA|TRBJ1-5|NA
TGCAGTGCTAGTCGTCAGACCAATCAGCCCCAGCATTTT
CSASRQTNQPQHF
>TRBV6-1|NA|TRBJ2-7|NA
TGTGCCAGCAGTCTCGGCCTCTTGCGTGAGCAGTACTTC
CASSLGLLREQYF
>TRBV11-2|few|TRBJ2-3|NA
TGTGCCAGCAGCTTACAACTTGCAGATACGCAGTATTTT
CASSLQLADTQYF
>TRBV5-4|NA|TRBJ2-5|TRBD2
TGTGCCAGCAGCTTGGCTACTAGCGGGAGTCTGGAGACCCAGTACTTC
CASSLATSGSLETQYF
>TRBV25-1|NA|TRBJ2-1|NA
TGTGCCAGCAGTGAATTTGTGGGTCACAATGAGCAGTTCTTC
CASSEFVGHNEQFF
>TRBV18|few|TRBJ1-1|NA
TGTGCCAGCTTACAGGGTATGAACACTGAAGCTTTCTTT
CASLQGMNTEAFF
>TRBV12-3/TRBV12-4|NA|TRBJ2-5|TRBD2
TGTGCCAGCAGTTTAGTAGCGGGAGGCCCAGAGACCCAGTACTTC
CASSLVAGGPETQYF